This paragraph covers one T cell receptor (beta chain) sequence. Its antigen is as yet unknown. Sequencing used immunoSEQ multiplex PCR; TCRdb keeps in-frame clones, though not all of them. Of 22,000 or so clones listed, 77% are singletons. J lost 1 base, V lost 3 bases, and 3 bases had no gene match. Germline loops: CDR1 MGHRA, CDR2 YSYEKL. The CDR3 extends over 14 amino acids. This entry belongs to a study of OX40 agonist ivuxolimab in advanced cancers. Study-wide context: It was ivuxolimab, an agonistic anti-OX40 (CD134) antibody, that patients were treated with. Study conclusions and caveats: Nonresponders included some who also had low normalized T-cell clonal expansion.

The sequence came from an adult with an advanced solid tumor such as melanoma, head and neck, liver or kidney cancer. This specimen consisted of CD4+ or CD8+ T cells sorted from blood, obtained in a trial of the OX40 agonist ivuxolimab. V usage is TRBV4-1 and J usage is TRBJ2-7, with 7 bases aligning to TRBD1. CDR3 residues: CASSHTGDSYEQYF. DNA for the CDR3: TGCGCCAGCAGCCATACAGGGGATTCCTACGAGCAGTACTTC.